This TCR beta chain was recorded in a study of T cells expressing NK-cell markers. The CDR3 has 18 amino acids. With the 5' RACE reads reprocessed, TCRdb shows one record per CDR3 protein and no DNA. Its clone listing holds approximately 150,000 distinct CDR3 sequences. The receptor was isolated from a man between 18 and 35 years old in good health. The sequenced material came from blood T cells: a sorted CD56 or NKG2C T cell subset, CD4+ or CD8+ T cells, or bulk PBMC T cells (not recorded which). The chain couples TRBV12-3 or TRBV12-4 to TRBJ2-3; with no DNA, the TCRdb D assignment of TRBD2 cannot be verified. CDR3 in amino acids: CASSATLAGVASTDTQYF.